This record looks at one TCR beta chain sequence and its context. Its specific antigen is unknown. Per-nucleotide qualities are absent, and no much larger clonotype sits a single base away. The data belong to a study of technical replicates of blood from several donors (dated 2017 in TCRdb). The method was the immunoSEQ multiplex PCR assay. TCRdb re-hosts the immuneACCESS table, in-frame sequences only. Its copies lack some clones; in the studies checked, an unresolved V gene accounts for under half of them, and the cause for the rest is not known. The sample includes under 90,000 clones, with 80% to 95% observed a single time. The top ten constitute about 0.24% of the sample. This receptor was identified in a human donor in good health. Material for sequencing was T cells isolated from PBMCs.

The CDR3 protein is CASIMQGAGKTEAFF. The DNA is as follows: TGTGCCAGCATAATGCAGGGGGCAGGAAAGACTGAAGCTTTCTTT. This receptor chain uses TRBV6-5 and TRBJ1-1, and TRBD1 aligns with 8 junction nucleotides. After removal of 7 bases from V and 5 bases from J, the junction retains 12 bases not matched to a gene. Via the germline V gene, CDR1 is MNHEY and CDR2 SVGAGI. The CDR3 sequence holds 15 residues, the cysteine and phenylalanine included. The sequence is cut down to CDR3 DNA, 45 bases in frame from base 1.